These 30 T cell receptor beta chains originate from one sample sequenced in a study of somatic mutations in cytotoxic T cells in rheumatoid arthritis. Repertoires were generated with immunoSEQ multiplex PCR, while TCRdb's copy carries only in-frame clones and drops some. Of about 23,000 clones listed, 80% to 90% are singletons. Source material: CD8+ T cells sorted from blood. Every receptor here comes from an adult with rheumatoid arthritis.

CDR3 sequence: CATSRTEAQPQHF. CDR3 sequence (DNA): TGTGCCACCAGCAGAACCGAGGCTCAGCCCCAGCATTTT. V usage is TRBV15 and J usage is TRBJ1-5, with D hard to call. V was pared by 2 bases and J by 6 bases, with 8 bases between. The CDR3 spans 13 residues. Per germline, CDR1 LNHNV and CDR2 YYDKDF (reference sequence).

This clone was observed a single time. The CDR3 coding sequence is TGTGCCAGCCAGGTCCGCGGGGGGGCGAATGAGCAGTTCTTC. Encoded protein: CASQVRGGANEQFF. The chain carries TRBV6-5 and TRBJ2-1; 9 nucleotides agree with TRBD2. The CDR3 runs to 14 residues. Trimming cost V 8 bases and J 7 bases; bases outside gene matches: 9. Germline V gives CDR1 MNHEY, CDR2 SVGAGI.

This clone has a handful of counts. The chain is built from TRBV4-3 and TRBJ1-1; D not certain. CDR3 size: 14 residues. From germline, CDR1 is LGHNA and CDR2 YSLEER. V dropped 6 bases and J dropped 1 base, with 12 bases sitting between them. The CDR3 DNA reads TGCGCCAGCAGTCACCTCGAGGGGAACACTGAAGCTTTCTTT. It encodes CASSHLEGNTEAFF.

The CDR3 is CASSEAGVYTEAFF. The CDR3 DNA reads TGTGCCAGCAGTGAAGCAGGGGTATACACTGAAGCTTTCTTT. The chain couples TRBV2 to TRBJ1-1; a possible D gene is TRBD1 (5 bases). CDR1 SNHLY and CDR2 FYNNEI come from the germline V gene. The germline V and J ends were trimmed by 0 bases and 3 bases, with 8 bases remaining between them. This CDR3 has 14 residues.

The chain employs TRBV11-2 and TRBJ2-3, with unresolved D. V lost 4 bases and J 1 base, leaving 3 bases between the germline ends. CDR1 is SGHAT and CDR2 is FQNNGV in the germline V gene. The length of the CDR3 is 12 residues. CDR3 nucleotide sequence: TGTGCCAGCAGCTGGCGCACAGATACGCAGTATTTT. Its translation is CASSWRTDTQYF. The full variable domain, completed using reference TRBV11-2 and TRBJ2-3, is EAGVAQSPRYKIIEKRQSVAFWCNPISGHATLYWYQQILGQGPKLLIQFQNNGVVDDSQLPKDRFSAERLKGVDSTLKIQPAKLEDSAVYLCASSWRTDTQYFGPGTRLTVL.

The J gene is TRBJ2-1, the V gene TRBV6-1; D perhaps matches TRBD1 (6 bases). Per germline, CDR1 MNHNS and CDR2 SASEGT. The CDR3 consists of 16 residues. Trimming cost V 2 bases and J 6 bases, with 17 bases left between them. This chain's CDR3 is CASSEWAGEGVNEQFF. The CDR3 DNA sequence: TGTGCCAGCAGTGAATGGGCAGGGGAAGGGGTCAATGAGCAGTTCTTC.

The CDR3 sequence: CASIRAGRGQPQHF. The DNA for the CDR3 is TGTGCCAGCATCCGGGCAGGGCGCGGTCAGCCCCAGCATTTT. The chain couples TRBV6-1 to TRBJ1-5, with D perhaps TRBD1 (5 bases). The length of the CDR3 is 14 residues. V lost 7 bases to trimming and J lost 6 bases, with 16 bases between them. Germline lookup yields CDR1 MNHNS and CDR2 SASEGT.

The CDR3 protein is CASSETSHNEQFF. Written as DNA, the CDR3 is TGTGCCAGCAGTGAGACTAGCCACAATGAGCAGTTCTTC. V and J are TRBV25-1 and TRBJ2-1, with 7 bases identical to TRBD2. In germline, CDR1 is MGHDK, CDR2 SYGVNS. The V and J ends lost 3 bases and 5 bases, in that order; junction bases with no gene match: 1. The CDR3 covers 13 residues.

This CDR3 reads CASSLEAGGAYEQYF. DNA of the CDR3: TGTGCCAGCAGCTTGGAAGCGGGGGGGGCCTACGAGCAGTACTTC. The chain is built from TRBV5-4 and TRBJ2-7; the match to TRBD2 covers 10 bases. Trimming took 0 bases from V and 2 from J; bases not matched to a gene: 2. Germline V gene sequence: CDR1 SGHNT, CDR2 YYREEE (reference sequence). The CDR3 extends over 15 amino acids.

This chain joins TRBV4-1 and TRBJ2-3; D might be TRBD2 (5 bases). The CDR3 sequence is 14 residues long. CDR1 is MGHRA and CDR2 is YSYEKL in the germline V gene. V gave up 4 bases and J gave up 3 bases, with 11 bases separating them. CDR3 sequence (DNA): TGCGCCAGCAGCCGCCCGGGATCTACAGATACGCAGTATTTT. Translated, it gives CASSRPGSTDTQYF.

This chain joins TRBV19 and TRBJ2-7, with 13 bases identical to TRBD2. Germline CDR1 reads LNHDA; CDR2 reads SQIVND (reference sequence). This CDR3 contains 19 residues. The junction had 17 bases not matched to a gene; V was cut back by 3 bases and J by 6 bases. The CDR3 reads CASSILYSGTSGDAGEQYF. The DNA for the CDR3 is TGTGCCAGTAGTATTCTCTATTCCGGGACTAGCGGGGATGCGGGCGAGCAGTACTTC.

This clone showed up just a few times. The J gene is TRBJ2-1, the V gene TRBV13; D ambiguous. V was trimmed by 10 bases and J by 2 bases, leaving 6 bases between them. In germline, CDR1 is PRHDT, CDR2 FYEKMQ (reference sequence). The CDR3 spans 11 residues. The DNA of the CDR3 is TGTGCCACCTGGGCCTACAATGAGCAGTTCTTC. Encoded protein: CATWAYNEQFF.

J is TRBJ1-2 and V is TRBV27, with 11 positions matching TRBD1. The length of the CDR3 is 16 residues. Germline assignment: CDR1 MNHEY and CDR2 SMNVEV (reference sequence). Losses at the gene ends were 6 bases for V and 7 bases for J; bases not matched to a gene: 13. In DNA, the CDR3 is TGTGCCAGCAGGCCCGCGTTGGGACAGGGGGTCTCTGGCTACACCTTC. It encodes CASRPALGQGVSGYTF.

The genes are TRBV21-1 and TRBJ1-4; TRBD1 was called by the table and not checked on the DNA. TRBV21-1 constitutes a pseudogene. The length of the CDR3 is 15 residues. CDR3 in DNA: TGTGCCAGCATCCCCGACAGGGGGCGTCGTGAAAAACTGTTTTTT. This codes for CASIPDRGRREKLFF.

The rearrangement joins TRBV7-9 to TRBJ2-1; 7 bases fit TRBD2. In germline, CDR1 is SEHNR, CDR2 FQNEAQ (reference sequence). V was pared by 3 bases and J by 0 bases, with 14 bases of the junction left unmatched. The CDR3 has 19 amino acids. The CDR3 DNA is TGTGCCAGCAGCTTCCCCTCCCCCCGGGCTAGCGGCTCCTACAATGAGCAGTTCTTC. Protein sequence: CASSFPSPRASGSYNEQFF.

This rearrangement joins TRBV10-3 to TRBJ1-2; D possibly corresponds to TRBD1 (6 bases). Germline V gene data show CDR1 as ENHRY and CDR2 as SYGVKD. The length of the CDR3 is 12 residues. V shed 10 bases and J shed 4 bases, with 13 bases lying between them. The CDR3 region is CATPGHPYGYTF. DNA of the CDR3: TGTGCCACACCGGGACACCCCTATGGCTACACCTTC.

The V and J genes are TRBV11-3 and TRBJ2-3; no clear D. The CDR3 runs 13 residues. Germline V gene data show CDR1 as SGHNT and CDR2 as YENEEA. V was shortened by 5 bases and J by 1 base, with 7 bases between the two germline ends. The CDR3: CASSNDGTDTQYF. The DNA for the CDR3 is TGTGCCAGCAGCAATGACGGCACAGATACGCAGTATTTT. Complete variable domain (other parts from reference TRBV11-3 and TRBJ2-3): EAGVVQSPRYKIIEKKQPVAFWCNPISGHNTLYWYLQNLGQGPELLIRYENEEAVDDSQLPKDRFSAERLKGVDSTLKIQPAELGDSAVYLCASSNDGTDTQYFGPGTRLTVL.

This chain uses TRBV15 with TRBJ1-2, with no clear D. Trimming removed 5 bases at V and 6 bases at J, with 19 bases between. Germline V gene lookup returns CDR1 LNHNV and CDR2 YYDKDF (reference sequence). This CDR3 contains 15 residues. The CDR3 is CATSGLHLAGDGYTF. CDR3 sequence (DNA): TGTGCCACCAGCGGGCTACACCTGGCTGGGGATGGCTACACCTTC.

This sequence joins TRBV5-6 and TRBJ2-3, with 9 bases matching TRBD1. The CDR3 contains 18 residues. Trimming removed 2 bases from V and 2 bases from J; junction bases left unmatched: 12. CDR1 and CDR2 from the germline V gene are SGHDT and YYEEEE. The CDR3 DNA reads TGTGCCAGCAGCTTCCCTGACGGGACAGGGTCCCCCACAGATACGCAGTATTTT. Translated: CASSFPDGTGSPTDTQYF. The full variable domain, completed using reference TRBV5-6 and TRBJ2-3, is DAGVTQSPTHLIKTRGQQVTLRCSPKSGHDTVSWYQQALGQGPQFIFQYYEEEERQRGNFPDRFSGHQFPNYSSELNVNALLLGDSALYLCASSFPDGTGSPTDTQYFGPGTRLTVL.

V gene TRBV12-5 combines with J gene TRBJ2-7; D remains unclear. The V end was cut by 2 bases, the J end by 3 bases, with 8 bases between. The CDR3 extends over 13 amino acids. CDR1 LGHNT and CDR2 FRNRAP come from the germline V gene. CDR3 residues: CASGLPDHYEQYF. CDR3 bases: TGTGCTAGTGGTTTGCCCGACCACTACGAGCAGTACTTC.

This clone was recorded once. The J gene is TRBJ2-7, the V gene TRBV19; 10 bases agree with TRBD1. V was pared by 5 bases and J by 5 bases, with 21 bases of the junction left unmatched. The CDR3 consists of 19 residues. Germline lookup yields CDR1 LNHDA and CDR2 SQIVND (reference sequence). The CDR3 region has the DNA TGTGCCAGTAGTCCGGGGACAGGGGAGATTGTGGCCCTGCAGGACGAGCAGTACTTC. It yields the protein CASSPGTGEIVALQDEQYF.

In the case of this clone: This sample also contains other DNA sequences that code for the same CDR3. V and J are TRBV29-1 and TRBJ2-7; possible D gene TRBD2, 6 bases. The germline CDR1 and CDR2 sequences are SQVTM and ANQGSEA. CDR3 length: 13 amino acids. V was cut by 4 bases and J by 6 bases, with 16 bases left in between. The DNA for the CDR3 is TGCAGCGTTGCCGGCCCGGGGGTCTCCGAGCAGTACTTC. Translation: CSVAGPGVSEQYF.

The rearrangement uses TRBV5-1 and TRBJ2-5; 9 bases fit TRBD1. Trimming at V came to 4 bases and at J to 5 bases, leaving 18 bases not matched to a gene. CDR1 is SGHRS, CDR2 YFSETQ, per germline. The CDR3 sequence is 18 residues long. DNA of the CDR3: TGCGCCAGCAGCGCCGCGACAGGGGGAGATAGACGACGGGAGACCCAGTACTTC. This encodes CASSAATGGDRRRETQYF.

The CDR3 loop reads CASSFLAGEQETQYF. CDR3 DNA: TGTGCCAGCAGCTTCCTAGCGGGAGAGCAAGAGACCCAGTACTTC. The chain has TRBV7-2 and TRBJ2-5, with TRBD2 identical over 10 bases. J was trimmed by 2 bases and V by 3 bases; bases with no gene match: 3. CDR1 is SGHTA and CDR2 is FQGNSA in the germline V gene. There are 15 residues in the CDR3.

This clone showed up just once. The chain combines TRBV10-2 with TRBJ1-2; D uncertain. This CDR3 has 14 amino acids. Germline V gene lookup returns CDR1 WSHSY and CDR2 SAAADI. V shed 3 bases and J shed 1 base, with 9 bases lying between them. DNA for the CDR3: TGCGCCAGCAGTGACCTTTTTTTTAACTATGGCTACACCTTC. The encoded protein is CASSDLFFNYGYTF.

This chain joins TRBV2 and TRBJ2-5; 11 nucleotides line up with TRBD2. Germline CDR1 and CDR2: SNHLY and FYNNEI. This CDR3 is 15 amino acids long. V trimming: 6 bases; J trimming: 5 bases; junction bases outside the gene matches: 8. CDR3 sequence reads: CASSASGGLRETQYF. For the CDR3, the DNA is TGTGCCAGCAGCGCTAGCGGGGGGTTGAGGGAGACCCAGTACTTC.

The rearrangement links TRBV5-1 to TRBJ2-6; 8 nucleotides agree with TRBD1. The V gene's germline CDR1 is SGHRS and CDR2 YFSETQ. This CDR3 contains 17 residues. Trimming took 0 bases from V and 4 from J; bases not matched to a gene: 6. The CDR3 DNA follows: TGCGCCAGCAGCTTGGGACAGGGGTTAGTGGGGGCCAACGTCCTGACTTTC. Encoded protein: CASSLGQGLVGANVLTF.

The CDR3 DNA is TGCGCCAGCAGCCGTCTGACCCGGACAGGGCGGGTGAACACCGGGGAGCTGTTTTTT. Translation gives CASSRLTRTGRVNTGELFF. This sequence joins TRBV4-3 and TRBJ2-2; 8 bases are a match to TRBD1. The CDR3 length is 19 residues. Germline trimming cut 4 bases from V and 1 base from J; bases unmatched to any gene: 14. Germline V CDR1 and CDR2: LGHNA, YSLEER.

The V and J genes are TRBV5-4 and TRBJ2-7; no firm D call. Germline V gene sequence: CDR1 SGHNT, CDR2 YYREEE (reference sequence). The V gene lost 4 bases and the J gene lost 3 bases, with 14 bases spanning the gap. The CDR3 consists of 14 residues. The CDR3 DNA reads TGTGCCAGCAGCCAATCAGTGGGGTACTACGAGCAGTACTTC. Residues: CASSQSVGYYEQYF.

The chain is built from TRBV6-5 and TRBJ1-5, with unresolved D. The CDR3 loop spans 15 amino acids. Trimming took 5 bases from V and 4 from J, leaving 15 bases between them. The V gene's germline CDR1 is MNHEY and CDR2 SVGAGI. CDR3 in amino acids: CASSTLGTANQPQHF. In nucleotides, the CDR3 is TGTGCCAGCAGTACCCTTGGCACAGCAAATCAGCCCCAGCATTTT.